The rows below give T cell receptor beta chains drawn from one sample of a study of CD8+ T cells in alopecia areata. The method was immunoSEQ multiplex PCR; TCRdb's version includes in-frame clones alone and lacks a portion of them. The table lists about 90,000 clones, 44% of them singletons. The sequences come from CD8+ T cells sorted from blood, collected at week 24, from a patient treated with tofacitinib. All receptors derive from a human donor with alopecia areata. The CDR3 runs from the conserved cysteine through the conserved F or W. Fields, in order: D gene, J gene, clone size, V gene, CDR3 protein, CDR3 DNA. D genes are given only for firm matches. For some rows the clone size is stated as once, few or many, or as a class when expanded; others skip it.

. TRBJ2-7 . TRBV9 CASSVGAGVYEQYF TGTGCCAGCAGCGTAGGGGCAGGGGTTTACGAGCAGTACTTC
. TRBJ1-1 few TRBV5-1 CASSLGATEAFF TGCGCCAGCAGCTTGGGTGCCACTGAAGCTTTCTTT
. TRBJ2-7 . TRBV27 CASSLLGFSGPEGEQYF TGTGCCAGCAGTTTACTAGGGTTTTCAGGGCCGGAGGGCGAGCAGTACTTC
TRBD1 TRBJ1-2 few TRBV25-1 CASSAPRGQVYGYTF TGTGCCAGCAGCGCTCCACGGGGACAGGTCTATGGCTACACCTTC
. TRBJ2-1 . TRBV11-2 CASSPDRAGRDEQFF TGTGCCAGCAGCCCCGATAGGGCGGGCCGCGATGAGCAGTTCTTC
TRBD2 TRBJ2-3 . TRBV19 CASSIELAGEDTQYF TGTGCCAGTAGTATAGAGCTAGCGGGAGAGGATACGCAGTATTTT
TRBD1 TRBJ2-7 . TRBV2 CASRGDRGLYEQYF TGTGCCAGCAGGGGGGACAGGGGGCTATACGAGCAGTACTTC
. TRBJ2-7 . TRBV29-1 CSVGGGYEQYF TGCAGCGTCGGAGGGGGATACGAGCAGTACTTC
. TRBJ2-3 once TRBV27 CASTQGQGTDTQYF TGTGCCAGCACCCAGGGGCAGGGTACAGATACGCAGTATTTT
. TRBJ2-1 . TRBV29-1 CSVEDPRSSYNEQFF TGCAGCGTTGAAGATCCGCGGAGCTCCTACAATGAGCAGTTCTTC
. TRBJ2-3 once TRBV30 CAWESGADTQYF TGTGCCTGGGAGTCCGGGGCGGATACGCAGTATTTT
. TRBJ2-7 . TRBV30 CAWRTRTYEQYF TGTGCCTGGAGGACTCGGACCTACGAGCAGTACTTC
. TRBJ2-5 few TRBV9 CASSGGGGGGETQYF TGTGCCAGCAGCGGAGGAGGGGGCGGAGGGGAGACCCAGTACTTC
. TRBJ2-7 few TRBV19 CASTPGTGSYEQYF TGTGCCAGTACCCCCGGGACTGGCTCCTACGAGCAGTACTTC
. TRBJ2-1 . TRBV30 CAWSQAGNEQFF TGTGCCTGGAGTCAAGCTGGCAATGAGCAGTTCTTC
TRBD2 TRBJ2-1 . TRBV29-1 CSVPLTSGVYNEQFF TGCAGCGTCCCCCTGACTAGCGGGGTCTACAATGAGCAGTTCTTC
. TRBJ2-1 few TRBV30 CAWSLSYNEQFF TGTGCCTGGAGCCTCTCCTACAATGAGCAGTTCTTC
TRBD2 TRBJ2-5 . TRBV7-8 CASSRRLAGRETQYF TGTGCCAGCAGCCGCCGACTAGCGGGAAGAGAGACCCAGTACTTC
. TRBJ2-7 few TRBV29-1 CSVEAGTPYEQYF TGCAGCGTTGAAGCCGGGACTCCCTACGAGCAGTACTTC
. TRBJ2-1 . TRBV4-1 CASSQATRAVRNEQFF TGCGCCAGCAGCCAAGCAACGAGGGCCGTTCGGAATGAGCAGTTCTTC
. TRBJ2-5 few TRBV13 CASSYRRGANQETQYF TGTGCCAGCAGCTACCGTCGAGGAGCGAACCAAGAGACCCAGTACTTC
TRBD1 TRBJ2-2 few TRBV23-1 CAGGQGSTGELFF TGCGCTGGGGGACAGGGAAGTACCGGGGAGCTGTTTTTT
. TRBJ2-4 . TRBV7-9 CASSLGGSGNIQYF TGTGCCAGCAGCTTAGGGGGTAGTGGAAACATTCAGTACTTC
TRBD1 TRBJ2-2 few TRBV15 CATSTGQGADTGELFF TGTGCCACCAGCACTGGACAGGGGGCCGACACCGGGGAGCTGTTTTTT
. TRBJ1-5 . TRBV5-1 CASSTGDRNSNQPQHF TGCGCCAGCAGCACCGGGGACCGCAATAGCAATCAGCCCCAGCATTTT
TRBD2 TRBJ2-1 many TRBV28 CASSPLAGVTYNEQFF TGTGCCAGCAGCCCGCTAGCGGGAGTGACCTACAATGAGCAGTTCTTC
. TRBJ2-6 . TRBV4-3 CASSQDSGEYGGANVLTF TGCGCCAGCAGCCAAGACTCAGGGGAGTACGGTGGGGCCAACGTCCTGACTTTC
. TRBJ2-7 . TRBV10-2 CASSVGLSYEQYF TGCGCCAGCAGTGTCGGCCTCTCCTACGAGCAGTACTTC
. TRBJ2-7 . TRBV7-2 CASSLEWGPFYEQYF TGTGCCAGCAGCTTAGAGTGGGGACCCTTCTACGAGCAGTACTTC
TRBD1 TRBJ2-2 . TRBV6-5 CASRLQGANTGELFF TGTGCCAGCAGATTACAGGGGGCGAACACCGGGGAGCTGTTTTTT
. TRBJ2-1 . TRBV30 CAWSEGILSYNEQFF TGTGCCTGGAGTGAGGGGATTCTCTCCTACAATGAGCAGTTCTTC
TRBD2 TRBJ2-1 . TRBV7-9 CASSSPGTSVLDEQFF TGTGCCAGCAGCTCGCCCGGGACTAGCGTCTTGGATGAGCAGTTCTTC
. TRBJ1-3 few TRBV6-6 CASSGPSSGNTIYF TGTGCCAGCAGCGGACCGAGCTCTGGAAACACCATATATTTT
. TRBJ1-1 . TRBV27 CASARRGAGEAFF TGTGCCAGCGCGAGACGGGGCGCGGGTGAAGCTTTCTTT
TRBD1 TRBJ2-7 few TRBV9 CASSAYGTEAYEQYF TGTGCCAGCAGCGCATACGGGACAGAAGCCTACGAGCAGTACTTC
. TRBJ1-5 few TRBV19 CASSIGTGNQPQHF TGTGCCAGTAGTATAGGGACTGGGAATCAGCCCCAGCATTTT
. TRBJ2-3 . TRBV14 CASSSYLVNRAQYF TGTGCCAGCAGCTCCTACCTAGTGAATCGCGCGCAGTATTTT
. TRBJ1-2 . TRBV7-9 CASSFQDNYGYTF TGTGCCAGCAGCTTTCAGGATAACTATGGCTACACCTTC
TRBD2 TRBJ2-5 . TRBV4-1 CASSQDRTSASETQYF TGCGCCAGCAGCCAAGACCGGACTAGCGCTTCAGAGACCCAGTACTTC
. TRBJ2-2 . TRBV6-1 CATLKTHYTGELFF TGTGCCACCCTGAAGACACATTACACCGGGGAGCTGTTTTTT
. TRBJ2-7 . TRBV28 CASSPQTGSSSYEQYF TGTGCCAGCAGTCCCCAGACAGGATCGAGCTCCTACGAGCAGTACTTC
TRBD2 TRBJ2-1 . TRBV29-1 CSIPVPLAGVFYNEQFF TGCAGCATCCCTGTCCCACTAGCGGGGGTCTTCTACAATGAGCAGTTCTTC
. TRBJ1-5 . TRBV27 CASGLKGSLPQHF TGTGCCAGCGGTTTAAAGGGGAGTCTGCCCCAGCATTTT
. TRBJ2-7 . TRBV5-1 CASSLGMGTDFYEQYF TGCGCCAGCAGCCTGGGGATGGGGACGGACTTCTACGAGCAGTACTTC
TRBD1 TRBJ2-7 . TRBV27 CASSPGQGYEQYF TGTGCCAGCAGCCCGGGACAGGGCTACGAGCAGTACTTC
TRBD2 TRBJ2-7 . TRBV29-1 CSVEGKGLAGSYEQYF TGCAGCGTTGAGGGGAAGGGACTAGCGGGCTCCTACGAGCAGTACTTC
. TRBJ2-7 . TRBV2 CASSGGTAGYEQYF TGTGCCAGCAGTGGGGGGACAGCGGGATACGAGCAGTACTTC
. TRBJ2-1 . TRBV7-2 CASSPKGHLQDEQFF TGTGCCAGCAGCCCAAAGGGACACCTTCAGGATGAGCAGTTCTTC
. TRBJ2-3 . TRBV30 CAGFHTDTQYF TGTGCCGGATTCCACACAGATACGCAGTATTTT
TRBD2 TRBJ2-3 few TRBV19 CASSWGTSGTDTQYF TGTGCCAGTAGCTGGGGGACTAGCGGCACAGATACGCAGTATTTT
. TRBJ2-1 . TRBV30 CASPSGRGEQFF TGTGCCAGCCCCTCGGGGCGGGGTGAGCAGTTCTTC
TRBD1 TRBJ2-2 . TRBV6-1 CASGDRDQNTGELFF TGTGCCAGCGGCGACAGGGACCAGAACACCGGGGAGCTGTTTTTT
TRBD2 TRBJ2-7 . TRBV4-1 CASSQEGAPSGTYEQYF TGCGCCAGCAGCCAAGAAGGGGCCCCTAGCGGGACTTACGAGCAGTACTTC
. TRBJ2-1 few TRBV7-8 CASSLIEGSSYNEQFF TGTGCCAGCAGCTTAATAGAAGGGAGCTCCTACAATGAGCAGTTCTTC
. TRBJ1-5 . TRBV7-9 CASSLPGQPQHF TGTGCCAGCAGCTTACCGGGACAGCCCCAGCATTTT